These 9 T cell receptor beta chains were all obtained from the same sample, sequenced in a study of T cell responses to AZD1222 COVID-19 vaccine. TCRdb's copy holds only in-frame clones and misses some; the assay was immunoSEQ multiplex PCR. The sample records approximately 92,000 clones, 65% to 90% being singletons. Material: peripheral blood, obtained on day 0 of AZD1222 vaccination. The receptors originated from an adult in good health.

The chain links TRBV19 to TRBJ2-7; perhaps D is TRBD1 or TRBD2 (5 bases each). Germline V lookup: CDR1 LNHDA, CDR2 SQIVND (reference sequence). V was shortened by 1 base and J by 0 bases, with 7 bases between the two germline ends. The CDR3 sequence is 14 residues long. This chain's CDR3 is CASSIAGSSYEQYF. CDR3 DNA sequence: TGTGCCAGTAGTATAGCAGGGAGCTCCTACGAGCAGTACTTC.

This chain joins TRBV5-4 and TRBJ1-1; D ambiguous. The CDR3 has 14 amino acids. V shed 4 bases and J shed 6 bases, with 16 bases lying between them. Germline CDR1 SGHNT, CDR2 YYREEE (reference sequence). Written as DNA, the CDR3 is TGTGCCAGCAGCAATTCGGTCCAGAGCGCTGAAGCTTTCTTT. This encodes CASSNSVQSAEAFF.

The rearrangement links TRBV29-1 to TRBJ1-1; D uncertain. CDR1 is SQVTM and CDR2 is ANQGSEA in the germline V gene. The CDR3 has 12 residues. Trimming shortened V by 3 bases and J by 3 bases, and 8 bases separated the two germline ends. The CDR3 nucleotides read TGCAGCGTTGATGGCGGGGACACTGAAGCTTTCTTT. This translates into CSVDGGDTEAFF. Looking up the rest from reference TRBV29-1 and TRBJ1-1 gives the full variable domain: SAVISQKPSRDICQRGTSLTIQCQVDSQVTMMFWYRQQPGQSLTLIATANQGSEATYESGFVIDKFPISRPNLTFSTLTVSNMSPEDSSIYLCSVDGGDTEAFFGQGTRLTVV.

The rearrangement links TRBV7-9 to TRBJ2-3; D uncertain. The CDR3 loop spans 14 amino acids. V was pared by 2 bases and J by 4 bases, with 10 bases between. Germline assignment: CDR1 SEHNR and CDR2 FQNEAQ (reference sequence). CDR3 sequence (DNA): TGTGCCAGCAGCTTACTTATTTGGTCAGATACGCAGTATTTT. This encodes CASSLLIWSDTQYF. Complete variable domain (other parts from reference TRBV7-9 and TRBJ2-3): DTGVSQNPRHKITKRGQNVTFRCDPISEHNRLYWYRQTLGQGPEFLTYFQNEAQLEKSRLLSDRFSAERPKGSFSTLEIQRTEQGDSAMYLCASSLLIWSDTQYFGPGTRLTVL.

CDR3 nucleotide sequence: TGTGCCAGCAGCAGACAGGGACTACGGGAGACCCAGTACTTC. Amino acids: CASSRQGLRETQYF. V is TRBV7-9 and J is TRBJ2-5, with D perhaps given as TRBD1 or TRBD2 (7 bases each). CDR1 and CDR2 from the germline V gene are SEHNR and FQNEAQ (reference sequence). CDR3 length equals 14 residues. V lost 5 bases, J lost 5 bases, and 15 bases lay in between. The whole variable domain, filled in from reference TRBV7-9 and TRBJ2-5, reads DTGVSQNPRHKITKRGQNVTFRCDPISEHNRLYWYRQTLGQGPEFLTYFQNEAQLEKSRLLSDRFSAERPKGSFSTLEIQRTEQGDSAMYLCASSRQGLRETQYFGPGTRLLVL.

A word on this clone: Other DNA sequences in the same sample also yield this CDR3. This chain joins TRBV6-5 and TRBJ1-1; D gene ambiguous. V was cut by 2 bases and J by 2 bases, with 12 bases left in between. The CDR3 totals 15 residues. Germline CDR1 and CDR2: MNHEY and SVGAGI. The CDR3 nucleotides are TGTGCCAGCAGTTACGCGGGCAGCGCTAACACTGAAGCTTTCTTT. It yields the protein CASSYAGSANTEAFF.

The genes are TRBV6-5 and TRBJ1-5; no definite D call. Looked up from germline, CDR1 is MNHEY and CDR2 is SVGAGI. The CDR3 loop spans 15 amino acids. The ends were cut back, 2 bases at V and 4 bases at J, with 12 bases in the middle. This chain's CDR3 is CASSYDGLPNQPQHF. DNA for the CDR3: TGTGCCAGCAGTTACGACGGGTTGCCTAATCAGCCCCAGCATTTT.

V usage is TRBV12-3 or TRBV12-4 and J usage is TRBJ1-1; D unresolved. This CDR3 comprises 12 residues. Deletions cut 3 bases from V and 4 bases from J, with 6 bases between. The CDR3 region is CASSLGTTEAFF. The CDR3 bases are TGTGCCAGCAGTTTGGGAACCACTGAAGCTTTCTTT.

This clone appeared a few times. CDR3 in amino acids: CASSPEQGNSPLHF. The CDR3 DNA reads as TGTGCCAGCTCACCAGAGCAGGGAAATTCACCCCTCCACTTT. V is TRBV18 and J is TRBJ1-6, with a weak D call TRBD1 (5 bases). Germline lookup yields CDR1 KGHSH and CDR2 LQKENI. This CDR3 comprises 14 residues. Trimming pared 2 bases from V and 7 bases from J, leaving 9 bases between.